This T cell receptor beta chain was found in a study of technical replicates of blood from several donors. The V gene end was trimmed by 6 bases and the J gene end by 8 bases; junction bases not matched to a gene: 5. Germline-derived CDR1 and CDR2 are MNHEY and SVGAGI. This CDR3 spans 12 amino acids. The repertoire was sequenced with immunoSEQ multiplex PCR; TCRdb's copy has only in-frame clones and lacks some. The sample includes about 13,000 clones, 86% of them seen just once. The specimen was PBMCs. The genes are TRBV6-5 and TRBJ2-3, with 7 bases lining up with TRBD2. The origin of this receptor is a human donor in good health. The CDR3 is CASSPTSSTQYF. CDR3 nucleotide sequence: TGTGCCAGCAGCCCGACTAGCAGTACGCAGTATTTT.